This T cell receptor (beta chain) was observed in a study of early T cells in non-severe SARS-CoV-2 infection. Across the study: Alpha and beta chains were unpaired, from unsorted whole-blood bulk RNA. Study results and limitations: Lookups in VDJdb leaned toward anti-spike CD8 responses and missed private and CD4 specificities.

Trimming cost V 9 bases and J 7 bases, with 22 bases left between them. This CDR3 comprises 14 residues. Individual cDNA molecules received unique molecular identifiers during library preparation. TCRdb called the 5' RACE reads again in MiXCR, with one record for every CDR3 protein. The sample has about 83,000 distinct CDR3 sequences, roughly 15% seen once. This clonotype showed up just a few times. Its specificity is not known. The specimen sequenced was whole blood. V is TRBV12-3 or TRBV12-4 and J is TRBJ2-7; possibly TRBD1 for D (6 bases). The receptor was derived from an adult who was a healthcare worker with PCR-confirmed SARS-CoV-2 infection or an uninfected control (not recorded which). CDR3 nucleotide sequence: TGTGCCAGTAACGAGGGCAGGGGTACCGGGGAGCAGTACTTC. Protein product: CASNEGRGTGEQYF.